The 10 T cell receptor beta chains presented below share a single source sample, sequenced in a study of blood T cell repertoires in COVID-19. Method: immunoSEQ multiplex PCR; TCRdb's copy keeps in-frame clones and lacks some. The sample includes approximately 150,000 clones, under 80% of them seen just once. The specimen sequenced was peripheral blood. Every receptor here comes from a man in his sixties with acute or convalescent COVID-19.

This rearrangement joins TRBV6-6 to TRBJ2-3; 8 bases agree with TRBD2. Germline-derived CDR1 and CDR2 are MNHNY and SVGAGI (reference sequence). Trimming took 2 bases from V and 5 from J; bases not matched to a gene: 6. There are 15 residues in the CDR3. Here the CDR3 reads CASSYTAAGVDTQYF. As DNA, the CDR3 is TGTGCCAGCAGTTACACTGCAGCGGGAGTAGATACGCAGTATTTT.

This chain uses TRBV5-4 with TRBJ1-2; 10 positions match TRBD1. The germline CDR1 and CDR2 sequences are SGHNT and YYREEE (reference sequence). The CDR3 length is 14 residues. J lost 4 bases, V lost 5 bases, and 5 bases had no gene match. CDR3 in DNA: TGTGCCAGCAGTTTGACAGGGGGCCCCTATGGCTACACCTTC. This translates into CASSLTGGPYGYTF.

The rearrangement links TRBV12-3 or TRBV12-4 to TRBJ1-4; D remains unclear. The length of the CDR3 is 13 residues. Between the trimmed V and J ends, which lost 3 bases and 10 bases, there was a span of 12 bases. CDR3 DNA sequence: TGTGCCAGCAGTTTTAGACATGAGGGAAAACTGTTTTTT. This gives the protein CASSFRHEGKLFF.

CDR3 loop: CASSLDNGNYEQYF. CDR3 bases: TGTGCCAGCAGCTTAGATAACGGGAACTACGAGCAGTACTTC. The chain carries TRBV11-2 and TRBJ2-7; a weak D match, TRBD2 (5 bases). Germline CDR1 SGHAT, CDR2 FQNNGV. The V end lost 0 bases, the J end lost 3 bases, and 9 bases lay between the germline ends. The CDR3 consists of 14 residues.

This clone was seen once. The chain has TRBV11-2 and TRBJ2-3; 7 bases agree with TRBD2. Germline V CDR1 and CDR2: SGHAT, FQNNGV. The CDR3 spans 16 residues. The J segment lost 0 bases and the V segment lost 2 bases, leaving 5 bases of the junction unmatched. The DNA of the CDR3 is TGTGCCAGCAGCTTAATGGTTAGCGGGAGCACAGATACGCAGTATTTT. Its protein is CASSLMVSGSTDTQYF. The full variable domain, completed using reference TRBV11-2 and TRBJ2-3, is EAGVAQSPRYKIIEKRQSVAFWCNPISGHATLYWYQQILGQGPKLLIQFQNNGVVDDSQLPKDRFSAERLKGVDSTLKIQPAKLEDSAVYLCASSLMVSGSTDTQYFGPGTRLTVL.

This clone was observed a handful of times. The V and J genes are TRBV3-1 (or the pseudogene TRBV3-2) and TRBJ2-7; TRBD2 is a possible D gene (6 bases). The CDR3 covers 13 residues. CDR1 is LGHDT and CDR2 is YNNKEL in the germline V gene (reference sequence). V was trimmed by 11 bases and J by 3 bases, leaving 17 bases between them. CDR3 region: CACRDGSRYEQYF. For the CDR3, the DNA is TGTGCCTGTCGGGACGGGAGCCGCTACGAGCAGTACTTC.

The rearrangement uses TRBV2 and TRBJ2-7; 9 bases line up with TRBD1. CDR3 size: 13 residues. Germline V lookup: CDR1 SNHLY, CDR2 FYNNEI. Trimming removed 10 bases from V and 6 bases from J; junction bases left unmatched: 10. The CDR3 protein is CAIGTGTPLEQYF. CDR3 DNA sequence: TGTGCCATTGGGACAGGGACTCCCCTCGAGCAGTACTTC.

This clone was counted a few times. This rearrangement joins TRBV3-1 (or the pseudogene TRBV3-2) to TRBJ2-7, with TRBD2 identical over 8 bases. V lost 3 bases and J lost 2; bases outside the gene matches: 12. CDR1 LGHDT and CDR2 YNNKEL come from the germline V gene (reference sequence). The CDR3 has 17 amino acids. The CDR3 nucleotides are TGTGCCAGCAGCCATCCATTCCTAGCGGGCACTACCTACGAGCAGTACTTC. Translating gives CASSHPFLAGTTYEQYF.

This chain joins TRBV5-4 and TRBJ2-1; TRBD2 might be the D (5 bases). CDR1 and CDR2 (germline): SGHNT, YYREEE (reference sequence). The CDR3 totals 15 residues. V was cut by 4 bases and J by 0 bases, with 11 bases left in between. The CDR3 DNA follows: TGTGCCAGCAGCGTAACGGGGAGCTCCTACAATGAGCAGTTCTTC. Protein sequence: CASSVTGSSYNEQFF.

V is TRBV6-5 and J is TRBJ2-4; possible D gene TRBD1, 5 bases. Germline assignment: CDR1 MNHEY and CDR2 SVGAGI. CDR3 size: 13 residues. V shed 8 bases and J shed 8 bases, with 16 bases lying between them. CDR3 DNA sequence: TGTGCCAGCGGGGCCGGGCAGGGTGACATTCAGTACTTC. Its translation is CASGAGQGDIQYF.